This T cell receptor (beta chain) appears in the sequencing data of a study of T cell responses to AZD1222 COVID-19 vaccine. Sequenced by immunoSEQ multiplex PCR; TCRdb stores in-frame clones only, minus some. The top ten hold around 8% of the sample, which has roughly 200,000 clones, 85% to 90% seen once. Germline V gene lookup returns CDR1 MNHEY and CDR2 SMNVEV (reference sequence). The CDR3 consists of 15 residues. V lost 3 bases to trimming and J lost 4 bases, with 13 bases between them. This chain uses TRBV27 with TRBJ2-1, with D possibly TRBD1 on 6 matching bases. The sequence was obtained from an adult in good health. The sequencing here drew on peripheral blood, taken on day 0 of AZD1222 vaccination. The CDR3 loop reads CASSLWDTSYNEQFF. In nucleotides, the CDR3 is TGTGCCAGCAGTTTGTGGGACACGAGTTACAATGAGCAGTTCTTC.